This record covers a single T cell receptor (beta chain). Its antigen has not been determined. No much larger clone exists at a distance of one base, and base qualities are not known. Participants in the prospective study were enrolled through a virtual design, were aged 18 to 89 years, and lived in 20 to 30 United States geographic areas. To assign participants to cohorts, the prospective study relied on clinical history that participants themselves reported in a screening survey and a study questionnaire. Recovered participants in ImmuneRACE Cohort 3 were defined by two consecutive negative NP/OP PCR tests, clearance by a healthcare professional, or resolution of symptoms. In the prospective study, mobile phlebotomists collected whole blood, serum and a nasopharyngeal or oropharyngeal swab from each participant. Over a roughly two-month period, participants in the prospective study had the option of providing additional blood draws and questionnaires. Before DNA extraction, blood samples from the prospective study were shipped at room temperature or frozen.

Its CDR3 holds 16 amino acids, cysteine through phenylalanine. Only CDR3 DNA is held: 48 bases, read in frame from base 1. V lost 0 bases and J lost 4 bases, and the count of bases not matched to a germline gene is 8. Looking up the germline V gene (reference sequence) yields CDR1 LNHNV and CDR2 YYDKDF. The immunoSEQ Assay, a bias-controlled multiplex PCR, was used to amplify TCRbeta CDR3 regions from genomic DNA. Per the source publication's procedure: Nucleated cell counts per sample were estimated from amplification of reference gene primers within the assay. To quantify the absolute abundance of each unique TCRbeta CDR3 rearrangement, sequence reads were collapsed and filtered. For each sample, productive Simpson clonality was calculated as the square root of Simpson's diversity index over productive rearrangements. As stored in TCRdb, this immuneACCESS dataset retains in-frame rearrangements with V and J assigned. A fraction of the clones does not appear; measured against another copy, unresolved V genes explain less than half of the discrepancy, and the remainder lacks a known reason. That table gives V, J and clone size, and the DNA gave D and trimming. This sample comprises 250,000 to 400,000 clones, approximately 88% of them detected only once. The ten top clones hold approximately 5% of the sample.

The sample is drawn from a study of blood T cell repertoires in COVID-19 (dated by TCRdb to about 2020). Concerning the study at large: The collaborator samples originated in the United States, Italy and Spain and spanned the acute and convalescent phases of COVID-19. The sample metadata nearly always contained a de-identified subject ID, COVID-19 status, age in years and sex. The prospective study material was composed of cDNA or gDNA derived from T cells, B-cell-depleted T cells, or PBMCs. The dataset comprised deeply sampled blood TCRbeta repertoires from subjects exposed to, actively infected with, or recovered from COVID-19. The samples were drawn from two sources: the first 160 participants of the ongoing ImmuneRACE study, and fewer than 1,500 subjects contributed by 6 global collaborators. Where available, HLA class I and class II types were taken from metadata supplied by the sample provider and were not determined by assay-based typing. A freely available public database, intended as a resource for researchers studying the immune response to SARS-CoV-2, is where the repertoires were released.

The paper as a whole reports these results and caveats: How much clinical and demographic metadata was included differed by source and by participant, and the metadata was provided uncurated.

The sample was PBMCs or T cells enriched from blood (not recorded which). In this chain, TRBV15 is recombined with TRBJ2-7, and 8 bases in between align with TRBD2. The receptor comes from a man aged 60 to 75 who had recovered from COVID-19. The sequenced DNA: TGTGCCACCAGCAGAGATAGGGCGGGAGGTTCGTACGAGCAGTACTTC. It is translated as CATSRDRAGGSYEQYF.